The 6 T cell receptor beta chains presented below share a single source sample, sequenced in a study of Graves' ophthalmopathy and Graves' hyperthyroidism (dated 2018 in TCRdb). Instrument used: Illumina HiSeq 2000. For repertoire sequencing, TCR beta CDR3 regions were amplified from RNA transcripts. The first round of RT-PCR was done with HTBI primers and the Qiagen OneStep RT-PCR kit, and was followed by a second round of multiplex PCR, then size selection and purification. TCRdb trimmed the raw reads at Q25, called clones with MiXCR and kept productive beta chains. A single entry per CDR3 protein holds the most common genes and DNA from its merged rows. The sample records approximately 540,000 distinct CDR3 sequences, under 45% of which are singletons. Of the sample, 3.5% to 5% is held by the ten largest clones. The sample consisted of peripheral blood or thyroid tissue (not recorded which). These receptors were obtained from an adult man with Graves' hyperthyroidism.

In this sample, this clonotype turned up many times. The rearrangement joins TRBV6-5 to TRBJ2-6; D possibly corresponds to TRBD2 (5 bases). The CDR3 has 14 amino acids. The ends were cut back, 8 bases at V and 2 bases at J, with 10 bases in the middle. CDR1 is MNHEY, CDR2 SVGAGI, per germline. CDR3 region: CASRGLAGANVLTF. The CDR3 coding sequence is TGTGCCAGCCGAGGGCTGGCTGGGGCCAACGTCCTGACTTTC.

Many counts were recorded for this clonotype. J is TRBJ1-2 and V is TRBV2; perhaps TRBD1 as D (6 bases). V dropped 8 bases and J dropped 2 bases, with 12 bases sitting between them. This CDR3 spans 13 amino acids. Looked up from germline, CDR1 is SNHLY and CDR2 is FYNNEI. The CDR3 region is CASRFGQNYGYTF. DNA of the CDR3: TGTGCCAGCCGATTTGGACAGAACTATGGCTACACCTTC.

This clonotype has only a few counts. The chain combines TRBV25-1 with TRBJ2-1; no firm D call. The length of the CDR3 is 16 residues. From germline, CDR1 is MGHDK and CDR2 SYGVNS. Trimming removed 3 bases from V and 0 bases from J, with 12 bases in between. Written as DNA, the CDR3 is TGTGCCAGCAGTGACCGTCCGGTAAGCTCCTACAATGAGCAGTTCTTC. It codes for CASSDRPVSSYNEQFF. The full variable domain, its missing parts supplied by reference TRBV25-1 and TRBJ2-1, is EADIYQTPRYLVIGTGKKITLECSQTMGHDKMYWYQQDPGMELHLIHYSYGVNSTEKGDLSSESTVSRIRTEHFPLTLESARPSHTSQYLCASSDRPVSSYNEQFFGPGTRLTVL.

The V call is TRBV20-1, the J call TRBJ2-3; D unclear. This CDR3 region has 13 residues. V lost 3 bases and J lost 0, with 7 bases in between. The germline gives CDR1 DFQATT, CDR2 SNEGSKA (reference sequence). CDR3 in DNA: TGCAGTGCTAGGGTGGACAGCACAGATACGCAGTATTTT. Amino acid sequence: CSARVDSTDTQYF.

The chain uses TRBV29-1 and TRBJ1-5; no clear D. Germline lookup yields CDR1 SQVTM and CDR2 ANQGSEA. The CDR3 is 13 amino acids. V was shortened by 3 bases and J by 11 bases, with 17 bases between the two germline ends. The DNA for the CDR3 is TGCAGCGTTGACACCAGGCTCGGAGAGACCCAGCATTTT. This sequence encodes CSVDTRLGETQHF.

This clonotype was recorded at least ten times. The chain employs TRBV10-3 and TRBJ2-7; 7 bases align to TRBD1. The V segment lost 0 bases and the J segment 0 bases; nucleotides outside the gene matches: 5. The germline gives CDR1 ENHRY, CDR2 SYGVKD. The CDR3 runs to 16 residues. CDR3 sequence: CAISESLGQNSYEQYF. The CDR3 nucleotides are TGTGCCATCAGTGAGTCGTTGGGACAGAACTCCTACGAGCAGTACTTC.